The 19 T cell receptor beta chains reported below all come from one sample, sequenced in a study of Ad26.COV2.S vaccination and SARS-CoV-2 variants. Here immunoSEQ multiplex PCR was the method, and the copy in TCRdb shows in-frame clones only, minus some. The sample shows about 500,000 clones, roughly nine tenths of them seen only once. Treatment denoted: around 19 received Ad26.COV2.S at low or high dose, single or two shots; about 5 received placebo; per-sample allocation not given. The investigators took samples on day 63 after the first vaccine or placebo injection. Specimen: peripheral blood, collected in a trial of Ad26.COV2.S vaccine versus placebo. Source of these receptors: a person between 18 and 59 years old who received the Ad26.COV2.S COVID-19 vaccine or a placebo.

Only a few counts were recorded for this clone. This chain connects TRBV10-2 to TRBJ1-6; no definite D call. Trimming shortened V by 4 bases and J by 6 bases, and 7 bases separated the two germline ends. Germline values: CDR1 WSHSY, CDR2 SAAADI. The CDR3 has 13 amino acids. The DNA of the CDR3 is TGCGCCAGCAGTGTTCAGATTAATTCACCCCTCCACTTT. It specifies CASSVQINSPLHF.

V gene TRBV4-1 combines with J gene TRBJ1-5; no clear D gene. Germline V CDR1 and CDR2: MGHRA, YSYEKL. Trimming pared 3 bases from V and 2 bases from J, leaving 11 bases between. CDR3 length: 15 amino acids. This chain's CDR3 is CASSQGKGGNQPQHF. The CDR3 region has the DNA TGCGCCAGCAGCCAGGGAAAGGGTGGCAATCAGCCCCAGCATTTT.

Here the CDR3 reads CASSLDLSATKSTDTQYF. The CDR3 DNA sequence: TGTGCCAGCAGCTTAGATCTATCCGCGACTAAAAGCACAGATACGCAGTATTTT. The rearrangement joins TRBV11-2 to TRBJ2-3, with D possibly matching TRBD2 (5 bases). V was trimmed by 0 bases and J by 0 bases, leaving 16 bases between them. Germline V gene data show CDR1 as SGHAT and CDR2 as FQNNGV. The CDR3 has 18 amino acids. The whole variable domain, filled in from reference TRBV11-2 and TRBJ2-3, reads EAGVAQSPRYKIIEKRQSVAFWCNPISGHATLYWYQQILGQGPKLLIQFQNNGVVDDSQLPKDRFSAERLKGVDSTLKIQPAKLEDSAVYLCASSLDLSATKSTDTQYFGPGTRLTVL.

This clone came up once. The chain uses TRBV30 and TRBJ1-5, with a tentative D call TRBD1 (6 bases). The CDR3 consists of 14 residues. V lost 0 bases, J lost 4 bases, and 10 bases lay in between. In germline, CDR1 is GTSNPN, CDR2 SVGIG (reference sequence). The CDR3 DNA reads TGTGCCTGGAGTGTAGGGGGGGCAAATCAGCCCCAGCATTTT. It yields the protein CAWSVGGANQPQHF. Full variable domain (missing parts from reference TRBV30 and TRBJ1-5): SQTIHQWPATLVQPVGSPLSLECTVEGTSNPNLYWYRQAAGRGLQLLFYSVGIGQISSEVPQNLSASRPQDRQFILSSKKLLLSDSGFYLCAWSVGGANQPQHFGDGTRLSIL.

V is TRBV23-1 and J is TRBJ1-4, with D possibly matching TRBD1 (6 bases). TRBV23-1 is an open reading frame whose function is uncertain. The V gene lost 0 bases and the J gene lost 7 bases, with 9 bases spanning the gap. This CDR3 has 14 residues. CDR3: CASSQSTGFEKLFF. The CDR3 DNA sequence: TGCGCCAGCAGTCAATCTACAGGGTTTGAAAAACTGTTTTTT.

This clone was observed a handful of times. The rearrangement uses TRBV20-1 and TRBJ1-3; perhaps TRBD1 as D (5 bases). The V end lost 3 bases, the J end lost 4 bases, and 7 bases lay between the germline ends. CDR1 DFQATT and CDR2 SNEGSKA come from the germline V gene (reference sequence). This CDR3 has 12 residues. CDR3: CSASRTGNTIYF. DNA of the CDR3: TGCAGTGCTAGTAGGACAGGAAACACCATATATTTT.

V gene TRBV15 combines with J gene TRBJ2-4; D possibly corresponds to TRBD1 (6 bases). CDR3 size: 15 residues. Trimming pared 2 bases from V and 4 bases from J, leaving 12 bases between. CDR1 LNHNV and CDR2 YYDKDF come from the germline V gene (reference sequence). In DNA, the CDR3 is TGTGCCACCAGCAGACACCGGGACACAAAAAACATTCAGTACTTC. This encodes CATSRHRDTKNIQYF.

The chain links TRBV28 to TRBJ1-2; no reliable D call. V lost 2 bases to trimming and J lost 0 bases, with 10 bases between them. This CDR3 comprises 15 residues. The germline gives CDR1 MDHEN, CDR2 SYDVKM. CDR3 sequence reads: CASSLRAGPNYGYTF. CDR3 coding DNA: TGTGCCAGCAGTTTACGGGCCGGACCTAACTATGGCTACACCTTC.

The chain uses TRBV19 and TRBJ1-5, with TRBD1 as a possible D gene (5 bases). Germline CDR1 is LNHDA and CDR2 is SQIVND (reference sequence). Trimming took off 7 bases at V and 3 bases at J, with 16 bases between the two ends. The CDR3 is 15 amino acids. DNA of the CDR3: TGTGCCAGTACCTTCCTTACAGGCTCCAATCAGCCCCAGCATTTT. It translates to CASTFLTGSNQPQHF.

The chain employs TRBV10-1 and TRBJ2-7; D not certain. The CDR3 extends over 14 amino acids. Germline lookup yields CDR1 WNHNN and CDR2 SYGVQD (reference sequence). V was pared by 2 bases and J by 2 bases, with 10 bases between. CDR3 bases: TGCGCCAGCAGTGAGCAAGAGCCGCCCTACGAGCAGTACTTC. As protein: CASSEQEPPYEQYF.

This chain joins TRBV18 and TRBJ2-7; weak D call: TRBD1 (6 bases). V lost 5 bases and J 2 bases, leaving 22 bases between the germline ends. The germline CDR1 and CDR2 sequences are KGHSH and LQKENI. The CDR3 contains 17 residues. The CDR3 DNA sequence: TGTGCCAGCTCAGGGGATTCCAGGGCCGAGGGGGCCTACGAGCAGTACTTC. It encodes CASSGDSRAEGAYEQYF. The full variable domain, in which reference TRBV18 and TRBJ2-7 provide the parts outside the CDR3, is NAGVMQNPRHLVRRRGQEARLRCSPMKGHSHVYWYRQLPEEGLKFMVYLQKENIIDESGMPKERFSAEFPKEGPSILRIQQVVRGDSAAYFCASSGDSRAEGAYEQYFGPGTRLTVT.

This clone has more than one count but fewer than ten. The identical CDR3 is also encoded by other nucleotide sequences in the sample. The chain is built from TRBV30 and TRBJ1-2; D ambiguous. The CDR3 spans 11 residues. Germline CDR1 reads GTSNPN; CDR2 reads SVGIG (reference sequence). Trimming shortened V by 0 bases and J by 1 base, and 0 bases separated the two germline ends. Written as DNA, the CDR3 is TGTGCCTGGAGTGTTAACTATGGCTACACCTTC. It is translated as CAWSVNYGYTF.

The V gene is TRBV28, the J gene TRBJ1-1, with 7 positions matching TRBD1. From germline, CDR1 is MDHEN and CDR2 SYDVKM. This CDR3 is 13 amino acids long. After removal of 5 bases from V and 7 bases from J, the junction contained 7 bases not matched to a gene. CDR3: CASSRTGVIEAFF. CDR3 coding DNA: TGTGCCAGCAGTAGAACAGGGGTCATTGAAGCTTTCTTT.

This CDR3 reads CASSQKTDTQYF. The CDR3, as DNA: TGTGCCAGCTCACAAAAGACAGATACGCAGTATTTT. This sequence joins TRBV18 and TRBJ2-3; no reliable D call. V was trimmed by 4 bases and J by 3 bases, leaving 5 bases between them. This CDR3 comprises 12 residues. Germline V CDR1 and CDR2: KGHSH, LQKENI. Full variable domain (outside the CDR3, taken from reference TRBV18 and TRBJ2-3): NAGVMQNPRHLVRRRGQEARLRCSPMKGHSHVYWYRQLPEEGLKFMVYLQKENIIDESGMPKERFSAEFPKEGPSILRIQQVVRGDSAAYFCASSQKTDTQYFGPGTRLTVL.

This chain connects TRBV7-9 to TRBJ2-2, with 12 nucleotides matching TRBD2. Germline assignment: CDR1 SEHNR and CDR2 FQNEAQ (reference sequence). The CDR3 length is 15 residues. The ends lost 8 bases at V and 7 bases at J; junction bases unmatched: 8. The CDR3 here is CASRPSGGASGELFF. CDR3 sequence (DNA): TGTGCCAGCCGACCTAGCGGGGGGGCTAGCGGGGAGCTGTTTTTT.

This chain connects TRBV5-6 to TRBJ1-1; TRBD1 is a possible D gene (6 bases). The CDR3 sequence is 13 residues long. CDR1 SGHDT and CDR2 YYEEEE come from the germline V gene. Trimming removed 4 bases from V and 10 bases from J, with 17 bases in between. The CDR3 protein is CASSGDNGILAFF. CDR3 in DNA: TGTGCCAGCAGCGGGGACAATGGTATTTTAGCTTTCTTT.

The chain employs TRBV6-2 or TRBV6-3 and TRBJ2-7; possible D gene TRBD2, 6 bases. V dropped 1 base and J dropped 4 bases, with 11 bases sitting between them. Germline CDR1 MNHEY, CDR2 SVGEGT. The CDR3 loop spans 14 amino acids. DNA of the CDR3: TGTGCCAGCAGTTACTGGGGGAGGAATTACGAGCAGTACTTC. Translation gives CASSYWGRNYEQYF.

The chain carries TRBV14 and TRBJ2-1; 14 bases agree with TRBD2. This CDR3 comprises 17 residues. With V trimmed by 0 bases and J by 6 bases, 4 bases remained unmatched. CDR1 is SGHDN and CDR2 is FVKESK in the germline V gene. This chain's CDR3 is CASSQEKGLAGVNEQFF. CDR3 coding DNA: TGTGCCAGCAGCCAAGAAAAGGGACTAGCGGGGGTCAATGAGCAGTTCTTC.

The rearrangement links TRBV7-2 to TRBJ1-1; D is ambiguous. The CDR3 runs 16 residues. V lost 5 bases and J lost 4, with 20 bases in between. CDR1 is SGHTA, CDR2 FQGNSA, per germline. The DNA of the CDR3 is TGTGCCAGCAGCCTCCCGGGCACCCGCCGCGGCACTGAAGCTTTCTTT. It encodes CASSLPGTRRGTEAFF.